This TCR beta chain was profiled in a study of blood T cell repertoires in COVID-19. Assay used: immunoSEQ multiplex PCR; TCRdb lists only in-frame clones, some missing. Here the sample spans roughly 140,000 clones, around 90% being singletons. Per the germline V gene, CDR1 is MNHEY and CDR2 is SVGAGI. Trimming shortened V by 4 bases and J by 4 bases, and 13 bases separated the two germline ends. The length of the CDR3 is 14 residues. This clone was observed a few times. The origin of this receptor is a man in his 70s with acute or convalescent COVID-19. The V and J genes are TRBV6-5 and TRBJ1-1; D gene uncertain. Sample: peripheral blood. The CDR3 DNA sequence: TGTGCCAGCAGTTTCCTGGTTTCGGGCACTGAAGCTTTCTTT. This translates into CASSFLVSGTEAFF.